This entry concerns a single T cell receptor beta chain. V trimming: 1 base; J trimming: 7 bases; junction bases outside the gene matches: 0. In germline, CDR1 is SEHNR, CDR2 FQNEAQ (reference sequence). The CDR3 totals 14 residues. This sample is part of a study of brain T cells in children with intractable seizures. At least one anti-epileptic drug was given before surgery. The protocol was immunoSEQ multiplex PCR, while the TCRdb copy is restricted to in-frame clones and leaves out a portion. Of tens of thousands of clones in the sample, around nine tenths were seen once. The clonotype was recovered from a girl aged 2-15 years with Rasmussen encephalitis and intractable seizures. The specimen was peripheral blood, collected at surgery. This chain uses TRBV7-9 with TRBJ1-6; 8 nucleotides match TRBD1. The CDR3 coding sequence is TGTGCCAGCAGCTTAGGGACAGGGAATTCACCCCTCCACTTT. Protein sequence: CASSLGTGNSPLHF.